Reported below is one T cell receptor beta chain. As processed by the authors: Reference gene primer amplification yielded estimated nucleated cell counts. Data came from immunoSEQ multiplex PCR; TCRdb stores just in-frame clones and leaves some out. V and J calls plus clone size are reproduced from that table; the DNA served to infer D and trimming. Altogether over 85,000 clones are present, approximately 90% being singletons, with the ten largest covering around 3.2%. These data belong to a study of blood T cell repertoires in COVID-19. In the study overall: The samples span acute and convalescent COVID-19 from the United States, Italy and Spain. In each case, the material was cDNA or gDNA derived from T cells, B-cell-depleted T cells, or PBMCs.

Germline lookup yields CDR1 SSHAT and CDR2 FNYEAQ (reference sequence). CDR3 length: 17 residues. The V segment lost 2 bases and the J segment 7 bases; nucleotides outside the gene matches: 12. Sample: peripheral blood. This clonotype originated in a woman aged 50 to 60 with acute or convalescent COVID-19. This rearrangement joins TRBV7-7 to TRBJ2-5, with 11 bases lining up with TRBD2. DNA of the CDR3: TGTGCCAGCAGCTTACCCTTTGGGACTAGCGGAGCCGGGACCCAGTACTTC. Protein sequence: CASSLPFGTSGAGTQYF.